These 20 T cell receptor beta chains came from one sample sequenced in a study of T cell repertoires in cytomegalovirus infection. TCRdb reanalysed the reads using MiXCR and keeps one entry per CDR3 protein. The data show under 300,000 distinct CDR3 sequences, about a sixth seen once. The sample taken for sequencing was CD8+ T cells from PBMCs. The receptor set was obtained from a human donor in good health (CMV status not recorded). Some clones in this sample may be carry-over from other donors' samples.

There are many counts of this clonotype. This chain uses TRBV7-2 with TRBJ2-5, with D perhaps matching TRBD2 (6 bases). CDR3 length: 17 residues. V lost 3 bases, J lost 4 bases, and 21 bases lay in between. Germline assignment: CDR1 SGHTA and CDR2 FQGNSA. Written as DNA, the CDR3 is TGTGCCAGCAGCTTTTCCGGGGGAGATATAGGTGCAGAGACCCAGTACTTC. This codes for CASSFSGGDIGAETQYF.

This clonotype was found a few times. V gene TRBV25-1 combines with J gene TRBJ2-2; TRBD1 matches 11 bases. The V gene's germline CDR1 is MGHDK and CDR2 SYGVNS. This CDR3 has 17 amino acids. The J segment lost 4 bases and the V segment lost 1 base, leaving 5 bases of the junction unmatched. The CDR3 DNA reads as TGTGCCAGCAGTGAATTAGCCGGGACAGGGGGCACCGGGGAGCTGTTTTTT. It is translated as CASSELAGTGGTGELFF.

The chain joins TRBV4-3 to TRBJ2-1; 10 nucleotides match TRBD1. Germline V gene data show CDR1 as LGHNA and CDR2 as YSLEER. With V trimmed by 5 bases and J by 7 bases, 8 bases remained unmatched. This CDR3 comprises 15 residues. CDR3 residues: CASSDDRGRANEQFF. The CDR3 region has the DNA TGCGCCAGCAGCGACGACAGGGGGCGAGCAAATGAGCAGTTCTTC.

The V call is TRBV28, the J call TRBJ1-6; 7 bases agree with TRBD1. V gave up 6 bases and J gave up 0 bases; unmatched junction bases: 5. This CDR3 comprises 16 residues. The V gene's germline CDR1 is MDHEN and CDR2 SYDVKM. CDR3 nucleotide sequence: TGTGCCAGCAGAAGACAGGGCAACTCCTATAATTCACCCCTCCACTTT. Residues: CASRRQGNSYNSPLHF.

Ten or more counts support this clonotype. The chain has TRBV7-9 and TRBJ1-2; possible D gene TRBD1, 5 bases. The ends were cut back, 5 bases at V and 4 bases at J, with 11 bases in the middle. Germline values: CDR1 SEHNR, CDR2 FQNEAQ (reference sequence). The CDR3 totals 13 residues. The CDR3 DNA follows: TGTGCCAGCAGCCCGGGACTGATCTATGGCTACACCTTC. It translates to CASSPGLIYGYTF.

This rearrangement joins TRBV7-9 to TRBJ2-2; TRBD2 is a possible D gene (6 bases). V was cut by 5 bases and J by 2 bases, with 15 bases left in between. The CDR3 is 16 amino acids. Germline V gene data show CDR1 as SEHNR and CDR2 as FQNEAQ (reference sequence). The CDR3: CASSPGEGTNTGELFF. In DNA, the CDR3 is TGTGCCAGCAGCCCGGGAGAGGGAACAAACACCGGGGAGCTGTTTTTT.

This clonotype showed up just a few times. The chain uses TRBV2 and TRBJ1-2; D may be TRBD1 (6 bases). V was clipped by 6 bases and J by 4 bases, with 18 bases between them. The V gene's germline CDR1 is SNHLY and CDR2 FYNNEI. The length of the CDR3 is 15 residues. The CDR3 nucleotides are TGTGCCAGCAGGCAAGGAGGGGGAGAGTTCTATGGCTACACCTTC. As protein: CASRQGGGEFYGYTF.

This clonotype appeared many times. This chain connects TRBV12-3 or TRBV12-4 to TRBJ2-5, with 13 positions matching TRBD2. The CDR3 spans 16 residues. The J segment lost 2 bases and the V segment lost 6 bases, leaving 6 bases of the junction unmatched. The CDR3 loop is CASSPLAGGRQETQYF. The CDR3 DNA follows: TGTGCCAGCAGCCCACTAGCGGGGGGGCGTCAAGAGACCCAGTACTTC.

In its sample, this clonotype was seen a few times. This sequence joins TRBV5-4 and TRBJ1-1, with a tentative D call TRBD1 (5 bases). V was shortened by 4 bases and J by 2 bases, with 15 bases between the two germline ends. This CDR3 comprises 15 residues. CDR1 is SGHNT, CDR2 YYREEE, per germline (reference sequence). CDR3 in DNA: TGTGCCAGCAGCCCGCGACAGACGCTAAACACTGAAGCTTTCTTT. Amino acid sequence: CASSPRQTLNTEAFF.

The V and J genes are TRBV6-5 and TRBJ2-1, with D possibly matching TRBD2 (5 bases). Germline V gene lookup returns CDR1 MNHEY and CDR2 SVGAGI. The CDR3 is 16 amino acids. The V and J ends lost 0 bases and 5 bases respectively, with 14 bases between them. The CDR3 region has the DNA TGTGCCAGCAGTTACTCCGGGCTAGCCTTGGACAATGAGCAGTTCTTC. This gives the protein CASSYSGLALDNEQFF.

This clonotype was counted between two and nine times. The V call is TRBV7-6, the J call TRBJ2-7; the D gene is possibly TRBD1 (7 bases). The germline CDR1 and CDR2 sequences are SGHVS and FNYEAQ. This CDR3 has 17 amino acids. The germline V and J ends were trimmed by 4 bases and 1 base, with 20 bases remaining between them. The CDR3 sequence: CASSSPAVAGGSYEQYF. The CDR3 nucleotides are TGTGCCAGCAGCTCCCCGGCGGTGGCAGGGGGGTCCTACGAGCAGTACTTC.

This chain connects TRBV20-1 to TRBJ2-6, with D uncertain. The CDR3 length is 15 residues. V was cut by 5 bases and J by 0 bases, with 11 bases left in between. The germline V gene encodes CDR1 DFQATT and CDR2 SNEGSKA (reference sequence). CDR3 DNA sequence: TGCAGTGCTCTCTCCAGCCACTCTGGGGCCAACGTCCTGACTTTC. This encodes CSALSSHSGANVLTF.

This clonotype occurred many times. The chain combines TRBV7-2 with TRBJ2-7; 8 positions match TRBD2. This CDR3 has 13 residues. Trimming removed 5 bases from V and 3 bases from J; junction bases left unmatched: 3. Germline values: CDR1 SGHTA, CDR2 FQGNSA. CDR3 sequence reads: CASSPGGYYEQYF. The CDR3 DNA reads as TGTGCCAGCAGCCCGGGGGGGTACTACGAGCAGTACTTC.

The DNA for the CDR3 is TGCAGCGTGAAGACAGGGGACTATCAGCCCCAGCATTTT. As protein: CSVKTGDYQPQHF. V and J are TRBV29-1 and TRBJ1-5, with 8 bases identical to TRBD1. V shed 6 bases, J shed 5 bases, and the junction held 6 bases outside the gene matches. Looked up from germline, CDR1 is SQVTM and CDR2 is ANQGSEA. CDR3 size: 13 residues.

This clonotype has ten or more counts. The rearrangement joins TRBV7-6 to TRBJ2-1, with 8 bases that match TRBD1. Germline V gives CDR1 SGHVS, CDR2 FNYEAQ. The CDR3 is 15 residues long. Unmatched junction bases numbered 5, after V lost 2 bases and J lost 5 bases. CDR3 loop: CASSLLLTGDNEQFF. The CDR3 region has the DNA TGTGCCAGCAGCTTACTACTGACAGGGGACAATGAGCAGTTCTTC.

This clonotype was counted only a few times. The chain combines TRBV6-6 with TRBJ2-5; D not resolved. The CDR3 is made up of 13 amino acids. Trimming pared 8 bases from V and 5 bases from J, leaving 15 bases between. Per germline, CDR1 MNHNY and CDR2 SVGAGI (reference sequence). The CDR3 spells CASGNLRWETQYF. In DNA form, the CDR3 reads TGTGCCAGCGGTAATCTCAGGTGGGAGACCCAGTACTTC.

This clonotype was observed at least ten times. The rearrangement joins TRBV7-9 to TRBJ2-7; no clear D gene. The CDR3 contains 13 residues. Germline values: CDR1 SEHNR, CDR2 FQNEAQ (reference sequence). V was shortened by 4 bases and J by 2 bases, with 9 bases between the two germline ends. The CDR3 DNA is TGTGCCAGCAGCTCAGGTTATACCTACGAGCAGTACTTC. Protein sequence: CASSSGYTYEQYF.

This sequence joins TRBV19 and TRBJ2-4, with 7 bases aligning to TRBD1. The CDR3 spans 15 residues. Germline V gene data show CDR1 as LNHDA and CDR2 as SQIVND (reference sequence). V lost 2 bases to trimming and J lost 7 bases; unmatched junction nucleotides: 8. The CDR3 region has the DNA TGTGCCAGTAGTATATCCGCGCGACAGGGTAACATTCAGTACTTC. Translating gives CASSISARQGNIQYF.

This clonotype was detected only once. The chain is built from TRBV20-1 and TRBJ2-7; D is possibly TRBD1 or TRBD2 (5 bases each). Trimming took 3 bases from V and 1 from J, leaving 16 bases between them. Germline V gene data show CDR1 as DFQATT and CDR2 as SNEGSKA (reference sequence). This CDR3 has 15 amino acids. CDR3 residues: CSASLPGRLSYEQYF. As DNA, the CDR3 is TGCAGTGCTAGTCTTCCGGGACGGCTTTCCTACGAGCAGTACTTC.

In its sample, this clonotype was seen a few times. The CDR3 DNA is TGTGCCAGTTGGAGTAGCGGGGGGGTCGGCACAGATACGCAGTATTTT. Translating gives CASWSSGGVGTDTQYF. This chain connects TRBV6-5 to TRBJ2-3; 11 bases fit TRBD2. Germline trimming cut 9 bases from V and 1 base from J; bases unmatched to any gene: 9. This CDR3 comprises 16 residues. CDR1 and CDR2 (germline): MNHEY, SVGAGI.